The 17 T cell receptor beta chains reported below all come from one sample, sequenced in a study of CD8 T cells in Susac syndrome. RNA amounts of about 0.45 to 1 ug underwent reverse transcription with random hexamers. TCRdb independently ran MiXCR on the immunoSEQ multiplex PCR reads; one entry per CDR3 protein. The data contain some 120,000 distinct CDR3 sequences, more than 90% of them singletons. Material for sequencing was CD4+ T cells from PBMCs. The source of these receptors is a human donor in good health.

The chain carries TRBV15 and TRBJ2-6; D call uncertain. Germline CDR1 LNHNV, CDR2 YYDKDF (reference sequence). This CDR3 has 17 amino acids. The V gene lost 4 bases and the J gene lost 0 bases, with 13 bases spanning the gap. This CDR3 is CATSTSFLGSGANVLTF. The CDR3 nucleotides are TGTGCCACCAGCACCTCCTTTCTGGGCTCTGGGGCCAACGTCCTGACTTTC.

The gene calls are TRBV9 and TRBJ2-7, with a weak D call TRBD2 (5 bases). Trimming removed 4 bases from V and 2 bases from J, with 19 bases in between. The CDR3 runs 16 residues. Germline values: CDR1 SGDLS, CDR2 YYNGEE. This chain's CDR3 is CASSPGSAGRPYEQYF. DNA for the CDR3: TGTGCCAGCAGCCCCGGGTCGGCGGGCCGACCCTACGAGCAGTACTTC.

This chain uses TRBV5-6 with TRBJ2-7; no clear D gene. CDR3 length: 15 amino acids. Per germline, CDR1 SGHDT and CDR2 YYEEEE. With 0 bases removed from V and 0 bases from J, the gap between germline ends came to 10 bases. CDR3 protein: CASSLEQYTSYEQYF. CDR3 sequence (DNA): TGTGCCAGCAGCTTGGAACAATATACCTCCTACGAGCAGTACTTC.

Written as DNA, the CDR3 is TGCGCCAGCAGCCGGCCAGGGGGGCCCAAAAACATTCAGTACTTC. It translates to CASSRPGGPKNIQYF. This sequence joins TRBV4-1 and TRBJ2-4, with D perhaps matching TRBD1 (7 bases). Germline-derived CDR1 and CDR2 are MGHRA and YSYEKL. This CDR3 contains 15 residues. V shed 4 bases and J shed 2 bases, with 12 bases lying between them.

This sequence joins TRBV2 and TRBJ2-7, with 8 bases matching TRBD2. The CDR3 is 13 residues long. In germline, CDR1 is SNHLY, CDR2 FYNNEI. V lost 4 bases and J lost 1; bases outside the gene matches: 0. Here the CDR3 reads CASSVAGSYEQYF. CDR3 nucleotides: TGTGCCAGCAGTGTAGCGGGGTCCTACGAGCAGTACTTC. The variable domain in full, with the rest retrieved from reference TRBV2 and TRBJ2-7, is EPEVTQTPSHQVTQMGQEVILRCVPISNHLYFYWYRQILGQKVEFLVSFYNNEISEKSEIFDDQFSVERPDGSNFTLKIRSTKLEDSAMYFCASSVAGSYEQYFGPGTRLTVT.

CDR3 protein: CASSLLLAPYEQYF. The CDR3, as DNA: TGTGCCAGCAGTTTATTACTAGCCCCCTACGAGCAGTACTTC. V and J are TRBV28 and TRBJ2-7, with D perhaps matching TRBD2 (6 bases). Trimming cost V 1 base and J 2 bases, with 9 bases left between them. Germline lookup yields CDR1 MDHEN and CDR2 SYDVKM. The CDR3 covers 14 residues.

This chain joins TRBV7-2 and TRBJ2-1, with TRBD2 matching 8 bases. Germline V gene sequence: CDR1 SGHTA, CDR2 FQGNSA. This CDR3 is 15 amino acids long. V lost 4 bases, J lost 2 bases, and 4 bases stayed unmatched. The CDR3 DNA is TGTGCCAGCAGCTCCGGACTAGCCCCCTACAATGAGCAGTTCTTC. Protein: CASSSGLAPYNEQFF.

The chain couples TRBV27 to TRBJ2-3, with D possibly matching TRBD1 (6 bases). Per the germline V gene, CDR1 is MNHEY and CDR2 is SMNVEV (reference sequence). This CDR3 is built from 16 residues. The V gene lost 3 bases and the J gene lost 4 bases, with 17 bases spanning the gap. CDR3 nucleotide sequence: TGTGCCAGCAGTTTGGAGGTGGGCTACAGGGCAGATACGCAGTATTTT. It codes for CASSLEVGYRADTQYF.

The chain recombines TRBV7-9 with TRBJ1-1, with D unresolved. The CDR3 is 13 residues long. V was clipped by 3 bases and J by 6 bases, with 11 bases between them. Germline CDR1 is SEHNR and CDR2 is FQNEAQ (reference sequence). CDR3 nucleotides: TGTGCCAGCAGCTTCGGAGGTAAGGCTGAAGCTTTCTTT. Translation: CASSFGGKAEAFF.

The V gene is TRBV5-1, the J gene TRBJ2-7; D is unclear. V was cut by 4 bases and J by 0 bases, with 23 bases left in between. The germline CDR1 and CDR2 sequences are SGHRS and YFSETQ. The CDR3 loop spans 18 amino acids. CDR3 nucleotide sequence: TGCGCCAGCAGCCCCGGACCAACTGTGATGATGAACTCCTACGAGCAGTACTTC. This translates into CASSPGPTVMMNSYEQYF.

This chain connects TRBV7-9 to TRBJ1-2, with 7 bases that match TRBD1. The CDR3 runs 14 residues. Germline assignment: CDR1 SEHNR and CDR2 FQNEAQ (reference sequence). The J segment lost 3 bases and the V segment lost 5 bases, leaving 6 bases of the junction unmatched. CDR3 nucleotide sequence: TGTGCCAGCAGCGCCGGACAGGTTTACTATGGCTACACCTTC. It yields the protein CASSAGQVYYGYTF.

The genes are TRBV23-1 and TRBJ1-5; D possibly corresponds to TRBD1 (5 bases). TRBV23-1 is assigned to the ORF class and has an uncertain function. CDR3 size: 16 residues. The V end lost 0 bases, the J end lost 5 bases, and 14 bases lay between the germline ends. The CDR3 here is CASSQSSAGTDQPQHF. In DNA form, the CDR3 reads TGCGCCAGCAGTCAATCATCGGCAGGGACGGATCAGCCCCAGCATTTT.

V usage is TRBV4-1 and J usage is TRBJ1-5; 8 nucleotides align to TRBD1. CDR3 length equals 16 residues. V was pared by 4 bases and J by 3 bases, with 8 bases of the junction left unmatched. The germline V gene has CDR1 MGHRA and CDR2 YSYEKL. CDR3 region: CASSPWTGRSNQPQHF. CDR3 bases: TGCGCCAGCAGCCCCTGGACAGGGAGGTCCAATCAGCCCCAGCATTTT.

The J gene is TRBJ2-5, the V gene TRBV20-1; D possibly matches TRBD1 or TRBD2 (5 bases each). The CDR3 extends over 13 amino acids. V lost 6 bases and J lost 1, with 12 bases in between. Germline CDR1 reads DFQATT; CDR2 reads SNEGSKA (reference sequence). In nucleotides, the CDR3 is TGCAGTGCCTGGGGGTTCCCCCAAGAGACCCAGTACTTC. This gives the protein CSAWGFPQETQYF.

The CDR3 nucleotides are TGTGCCAGCAGCCCAAGTGGGGGGACCCAGTACTTC. Translating gives CASSPSGGTQYF. The genes are TRBV3-1 and TRBJ2-5; D may correspond to TRBD1 or TRBD2 (5 bases each). This CDR3 spans 12 amino acids. Trimming pared 4 bases from V and 7 bases from J, leaving 10 bases between. Germline CDR1 is LGHDT and CDR2 is YNNKEL (reference sequence).

V and J are TRBV7-2 and TRBJ2-7; TRBD1 matches 9 bases. After removal of 5 bases from V and 3 bases from J, the junction contained 8 bases not matched to a gene. This CDR3 is 15 amino acids long. Germline loops: CDR1 SGHTA, CDR2 FQGNSA. CDR3 sequence reads: CASSRTGTGRYEQYF. CDR3 coding DNA: TGTGCCAGCAGCCGAACCGGGACAGGGCGCTACGAGCAGTACTTC.

The chain joins TRBV4-2 to TRBJ2-7, with unresolved D. The V gene's germline CDR1 is LGHNA and CDR2 YNFKEQ. Trimming cost V 0 bases and J 2 bases, with 8 bases left between them. The CDR3 is made up of 14 amino acids. CDR3 protein: CASSQDGQTYEQYF. The CDR3 nucleotides read TGTGCCAGCAGCCAAGATGGCCAGACCTACGAGCAGTACTTC.